The 29 T cell receptor beta chains below all came from one sample that was sequenced in a study of OX40 agonist ivuxolimab in advanced cancers. Using immunoSEQ multiplex PCR, the repertoire was profiled, and TCRdb retains in-frame clones only, with some absent. Of about 26,000 clones in the sample, 88% were seen once. Sequences were derived from CD4+ or CD8+ T cells sorted from blood, sampled in a trial of the OX40 agonist ivuxolimab. The receptor source for this set is an adult with an advanced solid tumor such as melanoma, head and neck, liver or kidney cancer.

CDR3 sequence (DNA): TGTGCCAGCAGCTTCCTAACTAGCGGGGACTATCATGAGCAGTTCTTC. Protein product: CASSFLTSGDYHEQFF. The rearrangement joins TRBV5-6 to TRBJ2-1; 10 bases match TRBD2. The CDR3 is made up of 16 amino acids. Germline V gene lookup returns CDR1 SGHDT and CDR2 YYEEEE. J was trimmed by 8 bases and V by 2 bases; bases with no gene match: 10.

J is TRBJ2-5 and V is TRBV6-5; either TRBD1 or TRBD2 may fit D (5 bases each). Germline CDR1 is MNHEY and CDR2 is SVGAGI. V lost 0 bases, J lost 10 bases, and 9 bases lay in between. The CDR3 extends over 12 amino acids. Here the CDR3 reads CASSYSGVGQYF. The CDR3 DNA reads TGTGCCAGCAGTTACTCGGGGGTCGGCCAGTACTTC.

The V and J genes are TRBV27 and TRBJ2-1, with TRBD2 matching 7 bases. Germline V CDR1 and CDR2: MNHEY, SMNVEV (reference sequence). With V trimmed by 0 bases and J by 7 bases, 12 bases remained unmatched. The CDR3 is 17 residues long. The CDR3 region is CASSLSGLAANFNEQFF. Here the CDR3 DNA reads TGTGCCAGCAGTTTATCAGGGCTAGCGGCGAACTTTAATGAGCAGTTCTTC.

This clone was observed a single time. The V and J genes are TRBV7-9 and TRBJ2-7; no definite D call. The germline gives CDR1 SEHNR, CDR2 FQNEAQ (reference sequence). Trimming left V 5 bases short and J 6 bases short, with 11 bases between. This CDR3 has 12 amino acids. In DNA form, the CDR3 reads TGTGCCAGCAGCCCCCAAGTGAGCGAGCAGTACTTC. It specifies CASSPQVSEQYF.

The chain couples TRBV27 to TRBJ2-4; D is unresolved. CDR3 size: 16 residues. Germline CDR1 MNHEY, CDR2 SMNVEV (reference sequence). Trimming took off 0 bases at V and 1 base at J, with 10 bases between the two ends. This CDR3 reads CASSLSPGLAKNIQYF. The CDR3 nucleotides are TGTGCCAGCAGTTTATCACCAGGCCTGGCCAAAAACATTCAGTACTTC.

This sequence joins TRBV27 and TRBJ2-7; either TRBD1 or TRBD2 may supply D (5 bases each). The CDR3 length is 14 residues. The germline V gene encodes CDR1 MNHEY and CDR2 SMNVEV (reference sequence). V shed 5 bases and J shed 0 bases, with 11 bases lying between them. The CDR3 loop is CASSPGTSSYEQYF. The CDR3 DNA follows: TGTGCCAGCAGTCCCGGGACCTCCTCCTACGAGCAGTACTTC.

The V and J genes are TRBV19 and TRBJ1-2; the D gene is possibly TRBD1 (5 bases). The length of the CDR3 is 13 residues. From germline, CDR1 is LNHDA and CDR2 SQIVND (reference sequence). Trimming took 7 bases from V and 6 from J, leaving 15 bases between them. CDR3 sequence (DNA): TGTGCCAGTACCTGGGACGGCGGCAATGGCTACACCTTC. Translation: CASTWDGGNGYTF. The full variable domain, its missing parts supplied by reference TRBV19 and TRBJ1-2, is DGGITQSPKYLFRKEGQNVTLSCEQNLNHDAMYWYRQDPGQGLRLIYYSQIVNDFQKGDIAEGYSVSREKKESFPLTVTSAQKNPTAFYLCASTWDGGNGYTFGSGTRLTVV.

This clone came up a few times. The rearrangement uses TRBV20-1 and TRBJ1-1; D gene unclear. V lost 4 bases to trimming and J lost 7 bases, with 7 bases between them. Germline loops: CDR1 DFQATT, CDR2 SNEGSKA (reference sequence). There are 10 residues in the CDR3. The CDR3 is CSAIEDEAFF. The DNA of the CDR3 is TGCAGTGCTATAGAGGATGAAGCTTTCTTT.

This chain uses TRBV5-4 with TRBJ2-7, with TRBD2 identical over 10 bases. The CDR3 loop spans 14 amino acids. CDR1 and CDR2 from the germline V gene are SGHNT and YYREEE (reference sequence). With V trimmed by 2 bases and J by 5 bases, 4 bases remained unmatched. CDR3: CASSFLAGEHEQYF. DNA of the CDR3: TGTGCCAGCAGCTTCCTAGCGGGAGAGCACGAGCAGTACTTC. Drawing the rest from reference TRBV5-4 and TRBJ2-7, the complete variable domain is ETGVTQSPTHLIKTRGQQVTLRCSSQSGHNTVSWYQQALGQGPQFIFQYYREEENGRGNFPPRFSGLQFPNYSSELNVNALELDDSALYLCASSFLAGEHEQYFGPGTRLTVT.

The V and J genes are TRBV19 and TRBJ2-3; D remains unclear. The CDR3 totals 12 residues. Trimming stripped 5 bases from V and 4 bases from J, with 7 bases between. CDR1 and CDR2 from the germline V gene are LNHDA and SQIVND (reference sequence). The CDR3 reads CASSVAADTQYF. The CDR3 DNA follows: TGTGCCAGTAGTGTCGCGGCAGATACGCAGTATTTT.

The rearrangement links TRBV7-8 to TRBJ2-5; D is possibly TRBD1 or TRBD2 (6 bases each). Trimming cost V 3 bases and J 4 bases, with 12 bases left between them. CDR3 size: 14 residues. Germline CDR1 and CDR2: SGHVS and FQNEAQ. The CDR3: CASSFPGATETQYF. CDR3 coding DNA: TGTGCCAGCAGCTTTCCGGGGGCGACAGAGACCCAGTACTTC.

In this sample, this clone turned up once. The chain links TRBV9 to TRBJ1-2; D gene unclear. In germline, CDR1 is SGDLS, CDR2 YYNGEE. This CDR3 has 12 amino acids. The V and J ends lost 1 base and 3 bases respectively, with 4 bases between them. Here the CDR3 reads CASSVRDYGYTF. The CDR3 bases are TGTGCCAGCAGCGTAAGAGACTATGGCTACACCTTC.

This clone was seen a single time. The chain employs TRBV4-1 and TRBJ1-4; maybe TRBD1 (5 bases). Germline V lookup: CDR1 MGHRA, CDR2 YSYEKL. The CDR3 has 14 residues. V was clipped by 3 bases and J by 6 bases, with 11 bases between them. The chain's CDR3 is CASSQGPRDEKLFF. The CDR3 nucleotides read TGCGCCAGCAGCCAGGGCCCCAGGGATGAAAAACTGTTTTTT.

V gene TRBV6-1 combines with J gene TRBJ2-7; D may be TRBD2 (6 bases). V was trimmed by 6 bases and J by 4 bases, leaving 16 bases between them. The CDR3 loop spans 14 amino acids. Germline loops: CDR1 MNHNS, CDR2 SASEGT. The CDR3 nucleotides read TGTGCCAGCAGCTCGACTAGGGCTTTATACGAGCAGTACTTC. It translates to CASSSTRALYEQYF.

The table lists this clone with a count of one. In DNA form, the CDR3 reads TGCGCCAGCGGTCCTACAGGGGTGAGCTCCTACGAGCAGTACTTC. It specifies CASGPTGVSSYEQYF. The chain is built from TRBV5-1 and TRBJ2-7, with 7 bases fitting TRBD1. Germline CDR1 reads SGHRS; CDR2 reads YFSETQ. With V trimmed by 7 bases and J by 0 bases, 10 bases remained unmatched. The CDR3 consists of 15 residues.

This chain links TRBV27 with TRBJ1-5, with unresolved D. CDR1 and CDR2 from the germline V gene are MNHEY and SMNVEV (reference sequence). V gave up 6 bases and J gave up 6 bases, with 15 bases separating them. The CDR3 extends over 14 amino acids. The CDR3 DNA reads TGTGCCAGCAGCTGGGGAGGCCGTGGTCAGCCCCAGCATTTT. Its translation is CASSWGGRGQPQHF.

The chain links TRBV5-1 to TRBJ1-5; D uncertain. Germline V gives CDR1 SGHRS, CDR2 YFSETQ. The CDR3 is made up of 15 amino acids. Trimming removed 0 bases at V and 1 base at J, with 8 bases between. The CDR3 protein is CASSLAAGSNQPQHF. The DNA of the CDR3 is TGCGCCAGCAGCTTGGCAGCTGGGAGCAATCAGCCCCAGCATTTT.

This clone occurred once. V gene TRBV27 combines with J gene TRBJ2-5, with no clear D. Deletions cut 3 bases from V and 1 base from J, with 9 bases between. This CDR3 region has 14 residues. In germline, CDR1 is MNHEY, CDR2 SMNVEV (reference sequence). DNA for the CDR3: TGTGCCAGCAGTTTTGGCGGCGGCCAAGAGACCCAGTACTTC. Protein: CASSFGGGQETQYF.

The rearrangement uses TRBV7-9 and TRBJ2-1; the match to TRBD2 covers 7 bases. Losses at the gene ends were 6 bases for V and 4 bases for J; bases not matched to a gene: 12. In germline, CDR1 is SEHNR, CDR2 FQNEAQ (reference sequence). There are 16 residues in the CDR3. CDR3 residues: CASRPTSVSSYNEQFF. The CDR3 nucleotides read TGTGCCAGCAGACCAACTAGCGTTTCTTCATACAATGAGCAGTTCTTC.

Here the CDR3 reads CASSYGPTSNNEQFF. The DNA of the CDR3 is TGTGCCAGCAGTTATGGACCAACCAGTAACAATGAGCAGTTCTTC. The chain employs TRBV6-5 and TRBJ2-1; D gene ambiguous. Trimming left V 3 bases short and J 5 bases short, with 14 bases between. Germline V gene data show CDR1 as MNHEY and CDR2 as SVGAGI. CDR3 size: 15 residues.

The genes are TRBV7-9 and TRBJ1-2; D is uncertain. Germline V gives CDR1 SEHNR, CDR2 FQNEAQ (reference sequence). Trimming shortened V by 5 bases and J by 4 bases, and 14 bases separated the two germline ends. The CDR3 has 14 amino acids. The CDR3 DNA reads as TGTGCCAGCAGCCCGACTGAGATTGGCTATGGCTACACCTTC. It encodes CASSPTEIGYGYTF.

As for this clone: One end of the junction varies from germline; a read error may be responsible. The chain uses TRBV7-9 and TRBJ2-7; tentative D call: TRBD1 (5 bases). The CDR3 contains 12 residues. Germline loops: CDR1 SEHNR, CDR2 FQNEAQ (reference sequence). The CDR3 sequence: CASSLAGQRADF. In nucleotides, the CDR3 is TGTGCCAGCAGCTTAGCCGGACAAAGGGCGGACTTC.

The chain uses TRBV27 and TRBJ1-2, with 8 nucleotides matching TRBD1. Germline V lookup: CDR1 MNHEY, CDR2 SMNVEV (reference sequence). The CDR3 is 15 amino acids. Trimming at V came to 4 bases and at J to 4 bases, leaving 8 bases not matched to a gene. CDR3 in amino acids: CASSSAAGGVYGYTF. The CDR3, as DNA: TGTGCCAGCAGTTCTGCAGCAGGGGGCGTCTATGGCTACACCTTC.

The V gene is TRBV6-1, the J gene TRBJ1-1; tentative D call: TRBD1 (6 bases). V was trimmed by 3 bases and J by 3 bases, leaving 14 bases between them. The CDR3 totals 15 residues. Germline V CDR1 and CDR2: MNHNS, SASEGT. The CDR3 here is CASSDPQGGDTEAFF. Here the CDR3 DNA reads TGTGCCAGCAGTGACCCACAGGGAGGGGACACTGAAGCTTTCTTT.

This chain joins TRBV7-2 and TRBJ2-7; maybe TRBD2 (6 bases). Trimming took off 3 bases at V and 3 bases at J, with 15 bases between the two ends. The germline V gene encodes CDR1 SGHTA and CDR2 FQGNSA. The CDR3 covers 15 residues. The CDR3 region has the DNA TGTGCCAGCAGCTTGGGAGACGGGGGAAACTACGAGCAGTACTTC. This gives the protein CASSLGDGGNYEQYF.

The gene calls are TRBV25-1 and TRBJ2-1; 9 positions match TRBD2. The V and J ends lost 1 base and 7 bases, in that order; junction bases with no gene match: 11. Germline CDR1 MGHDK, CDR2 SYGVNS. This CDR3 has 17 residues. CDR3 sequence reads: CASSESPSGILENEQFF. The CDR3 DNA reads as TGTGCCAGCAGTGAATCCCCTAGCGGGATATTGGAGAATGAGCAGTTCTTC. Using reference TRBV25-1 and TRBJ2-1 for the parts outside the CDR3, the full variable domain is EADIYQTPRYLVIGTGKKITLECSQTMGHDKMYWYQQDPGMELHLIHYSYGVNSTEKGDLSSESTVSRIRTEHFPLTLESARPSHTSQYLCASSESPSGILENEQFFGPGTRLTVL.

This rearrangement joins TRBV28 to TRBJ2-5; D unclear. Trimming cost V 5 bases and J 3 bases, with 28 bases left between them. Looked up from germline, CDR1 is MDHEN and CDR2 is SYDVKM. The length of the CDR3 is 19 residues. For the CDR3, the DNA is TGTGCCAGCAGTCAGTACCGGTCCTTAGGGCTGTCTTCCGAAGAGACCCAGTACTTC. Its protein is CASSQYRSLGLSSEETQYF. Supplemented by reference TRBV28 and TRBJ2-5, the full variable domain reads DVKVTQSSRYLVKRTGEKVFLECVQDMDHENMFWYRQDPGLGLRLIYFSYDVKMKEKGDIPEGYSVSREKKERFSLILESASTNQTSMYLCASSQYRSLGLSSEETQYFGPGTRLLVL.

This rearrangement joins TRBV9 to TRBJ2-1; 12 positions match TRBD2. The CDR3 loop spans 16 amino acids. V gave up 0 bases and J gave up 4 bases; unmatched junction bases: 2. CDR1 is SGDLS and CDR2 is YYNGEE in the germline V gene. The CDR3: CASSVDLAGGYNEQFF. The CDR3 coding sequence is TGTGCCAGCAGCGTAGACCTAGCGGGGGGGTACAATGAGCAGTTCTTC.

V is TRBV5-4 and J is TRBJ2-7; possibly TRBD2 for D (5 bases). Germline CDR1 reads SGHNT; CDR2 reads YYREEE (reference sequence). Between the trimmed V and J ends, which lost 0 bases and 0 bases, there was a span of 10 bases. This CDR3 contains 15 residues. CDR3 amino acids: CASSLGERSSYEQYF. The CDR3 DNA reads TGTGCCAGCAGCTTGGGGGAGAGGAGCTCCTACGAGCAGTACTTC.